The following is a T cell receptor beta chain sequence with its context. The antigen this receptor binds is unknown. It has no much larger one-base neighbor in the sample; base qualities were not kept. This entry is derived from a study of blood T cell repertoires in COVID-19 (dated by TCRdb to about 2020). With regard to the full study: Samples covering the acute and convalescent phases of COVID-19 were provided by collaborators in the United States, Italy and Spain. Sample metadata almost always included a de-identified subject ID, COVID-19 status, age in years and sex. The repertoires were released in a freely available public database meant as a resource for research on the immune response to SARS-CoV-2. The material from the prospective study consisted of cDNA or gDNA derived from T cells, B-cell-depleted T cells, or PBMCs. The samples were drawn from the first 160 participants of the ongoing ImmuneRACE study and from 1,200 or so subjects provided by 6 global collaborators. Deeply sampled blood TCRbeta repertoires from subjects exposed to, actively infected with, or recovered from COVID-19 were included in the dataset. Where HLA class I and class II types were available, the types were taken from metadata supplied by the sample provider, not from assay-based typing. The investigation overall reported the following: How much clinical and demographic metadata was included differed by source and by participant, and the metadata was provided uncurated.

Deletion took 4 bases off V and 5 bases off J, with a span of 22 bases between the germline ends. There are 16 amino acids in the CDR3, from cysteine to phenylalanine inclusive. Only CDR3 DNA is held: 48 bases, read in frame from base 1. Reading the germline V gene gives CDR1 SGHRS and CDR2 YFSETQ. Whole blood was collected in K2EDTA tubes by collaborating institutions according to the institutions' own protocols. Collaborator samples were shipped for TCRbeta analysis as frozen whole blood, isolated PBMCs, or DNA extracted from either sample type. TCRbeta CDR3 regions were amplified from genomic DNA by means of the immunoSEQ Assay, a bias-controlled multiplex PCR. The authors' pipeline ran thus. The number of nucleated cells in each sample was estimated by amplification of reference gene primers within the assay. Sequence reads were collapsed and filtered to measure the absolute abundance of every unique TCRbeta CDR3 rearrangement. Productive Simpson clonality was computed per sample as the square root of Simpson's diversity index over productive rearrangements. Not all clones reach the TCRdb copy of this immuneACCESS table, which keeps in-frame sequences only. Checked studies attribute under half of the gap to unresolved V genes and leave the rest unexplained. V and J calls and clone size come straight from that table; D and trimming were deduced from the DNA. For this sample the table gives some 340,000 clones, of which about 85% were detected only once. The leading ten clones occupy 3% to 4% of the sample.

Recombination linked TRBV5-1 to TRBJ2-7; confidence is insufficient to name the D gene. This receptor was obtained from a woman aged 18 to 35 with acute or convalescent COVID-19. Sequencing used peripheral blood. The CDR3 loop reads CASSQAGLYISHEQYF. In nucleotide form, the sequence is TGCGCCAGCAGCCAAGCCGGGTTGTATATTTCCCACGAGCAGTACTTC.